This TCR beta chain was recorded in a study of spatial heterogeneity in lung cancer. Germline values: CDR1 SGDLS, CDR2 YYNGEE. Deletions cut 0 bases from V and 7 bases from J, with 13 bases between. This CDR3 spans 14 amino acids. Described time point: sample taken at primary tumor resection. Donation came from around 72 patients with untreated early-stage non-small cell lung cancer. Unsorted whole RNA from tumor, nontumor lung or frozen PBMC underwent sequencing. TCRdb fed the 5' RACE reads into MiXCR, producing one record per CDR3 protein. The table includes about 61,000 distinct CDR3 sequences, 6.3% detected once. This clonotype was seen a few times.

Sequenced material: PBMCs, taken at surgery. The sequence was obtained from a female donor with early-stage non-small cell lung cancer. The chain uses TRBV9 and TRBJ2-5; D is unresolved. CDR3 sequence: CASSVEGTSGTQYF. For the CDR3, the DNA is TGTGCCAGCAGCGTAGAGGGTACCTCAGGGACCCAGTACTTC.